This T cell receptor (beta chain) was sequenced during a study of shared clonotypes between healthy human individuals. Germline V gene sequence: CDR1 SGHNT, CDR2 YYREEE (reference sequence). The CDR3 has 15 amino acids. Trimming took 4 bases from V and 5 from J, leaving 16 bases between them. TCRdb's table, derived via immunoSEQ multiplex PCR, lists solely in-frame clones and lacks some. The profile shows some 510,000 clones, 79% of them singletons. This chain joins TRBV5-4 and TRBJ2-1; D not resolved. The specimen was PBMCs. This sequence was found in a woman in her thirties or forties in good health. Some clones in this sample may be carry-over from other donors' samples. The CDR3 sequence is CASSPVGPMNNEQFF. DNA for the CDR3: TGTGCCAGCAGCCCGGTTGGACCGATGAACAATGAGCAGTTCTTC.